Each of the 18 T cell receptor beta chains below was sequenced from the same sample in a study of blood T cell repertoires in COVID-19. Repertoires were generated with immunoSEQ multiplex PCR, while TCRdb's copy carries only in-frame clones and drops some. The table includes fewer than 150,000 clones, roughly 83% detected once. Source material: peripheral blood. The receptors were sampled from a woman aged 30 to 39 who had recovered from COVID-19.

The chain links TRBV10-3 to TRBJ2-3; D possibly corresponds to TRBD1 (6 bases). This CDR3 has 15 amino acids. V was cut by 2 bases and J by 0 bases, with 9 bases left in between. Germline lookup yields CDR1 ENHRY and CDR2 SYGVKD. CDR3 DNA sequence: TGTGCCATCAGTGAGAGGACAGCTAGCACAGATACGCAGTATTTT. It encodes CAISERTASTDTQYF.

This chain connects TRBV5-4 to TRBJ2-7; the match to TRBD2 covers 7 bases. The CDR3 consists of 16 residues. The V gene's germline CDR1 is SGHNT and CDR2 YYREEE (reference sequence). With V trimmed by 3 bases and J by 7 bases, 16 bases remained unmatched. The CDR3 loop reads CASSSPSSGPTGEQYF. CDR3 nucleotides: TGTGCCAGCAGCTCCCCTTCTAGCGGCCCTACGGGAGAGCAGTACTTC.

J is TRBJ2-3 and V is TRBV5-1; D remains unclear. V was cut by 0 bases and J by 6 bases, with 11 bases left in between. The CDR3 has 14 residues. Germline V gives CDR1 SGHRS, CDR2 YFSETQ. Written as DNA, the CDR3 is TGCGCCAGCAGCTTGGATCGGAGCCCCGATACGCAGTATTTT. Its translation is CASSLDRSPDTQYF.

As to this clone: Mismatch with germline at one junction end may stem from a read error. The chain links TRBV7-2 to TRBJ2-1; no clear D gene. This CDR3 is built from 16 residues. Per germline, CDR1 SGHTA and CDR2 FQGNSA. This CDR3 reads CAGSPFYFGSYNEQFF. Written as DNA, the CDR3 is TGTGCCGGCAGCCCCTTCTACTTCGGGTCGTACAATGAGCAGTTCTTC.

CDR3 sequence: CASSLDGGTRNTIYF. CDR3 nucleotide sequence: TGCGCCAGCAGCTTGGATGGGGGGACTCGAAACACCATATATTTT. The V call is TRBV5-1, the J call TRBJ1-3; D perhaps matches TRBD1 (5 bases). V was shortened by 0 bases and J by 5 bases, with 12 bases between the two germline ends. Per germline, CDR1 SGHRS and CDR2 YFSETQ. The CDR3 spans 15 residues.

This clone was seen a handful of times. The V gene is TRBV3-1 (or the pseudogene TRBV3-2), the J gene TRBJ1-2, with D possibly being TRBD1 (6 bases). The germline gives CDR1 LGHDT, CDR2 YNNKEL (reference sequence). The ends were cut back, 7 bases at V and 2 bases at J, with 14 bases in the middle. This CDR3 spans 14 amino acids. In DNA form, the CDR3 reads TGTGCCAGCACCCGGACAGTGACGAACTATGGCTACACCTTC. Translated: CASTRTVTNYGYTF.

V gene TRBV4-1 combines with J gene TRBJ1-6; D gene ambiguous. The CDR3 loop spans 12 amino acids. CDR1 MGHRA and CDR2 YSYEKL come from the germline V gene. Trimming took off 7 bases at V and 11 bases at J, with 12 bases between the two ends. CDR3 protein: CASNDKNAPLHF. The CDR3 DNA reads TGCGCCAGCAATGACAAGAACGCACCCCTCCACTTT.

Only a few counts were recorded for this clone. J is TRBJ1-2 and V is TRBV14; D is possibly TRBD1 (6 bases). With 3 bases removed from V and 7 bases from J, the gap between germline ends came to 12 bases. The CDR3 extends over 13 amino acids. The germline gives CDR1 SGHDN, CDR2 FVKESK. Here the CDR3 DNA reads TGTGCCAGCAGCCATCAGGGGCGGATTGGCTACACCTTC. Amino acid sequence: CASSHQGRIGYTF.

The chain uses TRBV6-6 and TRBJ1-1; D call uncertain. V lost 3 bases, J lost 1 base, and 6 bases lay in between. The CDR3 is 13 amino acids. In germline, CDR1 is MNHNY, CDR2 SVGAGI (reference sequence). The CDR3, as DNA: TGTGCCAGCAGTTATCTAGGGAACACTGAAGCTTTCTTT. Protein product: CASSYLGNTEAFF.

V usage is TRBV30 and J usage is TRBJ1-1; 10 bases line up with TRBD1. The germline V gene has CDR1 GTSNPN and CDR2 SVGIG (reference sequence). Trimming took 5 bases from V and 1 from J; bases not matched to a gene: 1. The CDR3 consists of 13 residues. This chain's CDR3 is CAWGQGGNTEAFF. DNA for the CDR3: TGTGCCTGGGGACAGGGGGGGAACACTGAAGCTTTCTTT.

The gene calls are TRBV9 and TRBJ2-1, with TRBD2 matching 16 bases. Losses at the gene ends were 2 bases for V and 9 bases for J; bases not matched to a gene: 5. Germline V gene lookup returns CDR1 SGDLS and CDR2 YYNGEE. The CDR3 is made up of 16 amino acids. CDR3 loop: CASSVGLAGGPSEQFF. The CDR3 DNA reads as TGTGCCAGCAGCGTGGGACTAGCGGGAGGGCCCAGTGAGCAGTTCTTC.

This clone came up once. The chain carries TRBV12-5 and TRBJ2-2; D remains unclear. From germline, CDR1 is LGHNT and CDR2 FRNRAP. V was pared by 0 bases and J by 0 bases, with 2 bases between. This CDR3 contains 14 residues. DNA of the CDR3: TGTGCTAGTGGTTTGGTTACGAACACCGGGGAGCTGTTTTTT. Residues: CASGLVTNTGELFF.

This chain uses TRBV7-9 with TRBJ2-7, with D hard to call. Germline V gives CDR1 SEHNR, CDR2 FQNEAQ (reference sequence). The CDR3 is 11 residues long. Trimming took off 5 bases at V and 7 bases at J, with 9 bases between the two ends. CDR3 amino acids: CASSVTLEQYF. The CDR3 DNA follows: TGTGCCAGCAGCGTAACCCTAGAGCAGTACTTC.

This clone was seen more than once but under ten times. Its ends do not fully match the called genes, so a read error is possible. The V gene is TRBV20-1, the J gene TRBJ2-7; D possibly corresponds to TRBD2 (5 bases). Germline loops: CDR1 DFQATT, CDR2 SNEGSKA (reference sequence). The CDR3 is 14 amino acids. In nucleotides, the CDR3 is TGCAGTGCTAGTGGCGGACTGGGGTCCTCCGAGCAGTACTTC. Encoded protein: CSASGGLGSSEQYF.

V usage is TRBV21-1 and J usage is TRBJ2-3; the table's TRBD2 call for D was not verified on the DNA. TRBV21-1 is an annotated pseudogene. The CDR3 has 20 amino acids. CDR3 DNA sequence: TGTGCCAGCAGCAAAGCGCTTTTAGGGAGGGAGGGTTTCCCCACAGATACGCAGTATTTT. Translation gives CASSKALLGREGFPTDTQYF.

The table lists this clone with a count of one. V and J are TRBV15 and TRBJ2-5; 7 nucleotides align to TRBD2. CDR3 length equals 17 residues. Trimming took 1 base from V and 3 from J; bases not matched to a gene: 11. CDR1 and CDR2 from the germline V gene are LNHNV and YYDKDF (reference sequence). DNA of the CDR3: TGTGCCACCAGCAGAGGCTCGGCGCGGGAGTTAAAAGAGACCCAGTACTTC. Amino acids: CATSRGSARELKETQYF.

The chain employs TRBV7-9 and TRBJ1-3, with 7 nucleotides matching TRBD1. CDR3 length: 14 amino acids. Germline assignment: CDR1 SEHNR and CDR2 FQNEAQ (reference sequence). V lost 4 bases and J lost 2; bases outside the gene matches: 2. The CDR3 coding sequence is TGTGCCAGCAGCTCGAGGGGGCCTGGAAACACCATATATTTT. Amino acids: CASSSRGPGNTIYF.

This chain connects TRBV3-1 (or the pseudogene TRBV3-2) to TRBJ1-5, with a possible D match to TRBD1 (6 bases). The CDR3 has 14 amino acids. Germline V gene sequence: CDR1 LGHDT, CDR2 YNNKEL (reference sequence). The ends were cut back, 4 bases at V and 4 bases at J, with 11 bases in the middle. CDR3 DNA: TGTGCCAGCAGCCGTACAGGGCCGAATCAGCCCCAGCATTTT. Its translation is CASSRTGPNQPQHF.